Reported below is one TCR beta chain. Its cognate antigen is unknown. Uncontrolled infection, other autoimmune disease, pregnancy or lactation disqualified patients from enrolment. The source of the sample is a study of T cells in Graves' hyperthyroidism and ophthalmopathy. Findings and caveats of the study: By a 13 V-J model, ophthalmopathy was set apart from stable hyperthyroidism.

There were TCR beta CDR3 regions amplified from RNA transcripts. An initial round of RT-PCR targeting the TCR CDR3 relied on the HTBI primer set. TCRdb fed the multiplex PCR reads into MiXCR, producing one record per CDR3 protein. The sample records over 500,000 distinct CDR3 sequences, 40% to 50% being singletons. The specimen sequenced was peripheral blood or thyroid tissue (not recorded which). The TCR originated in an adult woman with Graves' disease, either hyperthyroidism or ophthalmopathy (not recorded which).

CDR3 residues: CASSERPETQYF. The CDR3, as DNA: TGTGCCAGCAGTGAGCGCCCAGAGACCCAGTACTTC. The V gene is TRBV13, the J gene TRBJ2-5; no reliable D call. Germline V gene sequence: CDR1 PRHDT, CDR2 FYEKMQ (reference sequence). The ends were cut back, 6 bases at V and 4 bases at J, with 9 bases in the middle. CDR3 length: 12 amino acids.